This entry features one TCR beta chain sequence. Its specificity is unknown. The record originates from a study of shared clonotypes between healthy human individuals. Broader study findings: The study found lower generation probabilities in non-shared clonotypes than in those shared by all four donors.

At the deep level, the assay was run. Only in-frame clones appear in the TCRdb table, and some are missing; sequencing was by immunoSEQ multiplex PCR. The sample contains millions of clones, approximately 90% of which appear only once. Donation came from healthy HIV-negative adults that had no recent acute infections or vaccinations. Only Caucasian adults living in Nashville, Tennessee served as donors. Trimming pared 4 bases from V and 3 bases from J, leaving 7 bases between. This CDR3 is built from 13 residues. Germline V gives CDR1 LNHDA, CDR2 SQIVND (reference sequence). The origin of this receptor is a young man in good health. The V call is TRBV19, the J call TRBJ1-5; D uncertain. The source material was naive CD4+ T cells sorted from blood. As for subset: CD45RA+ positively selected. CDR3 loop: CASSTWTNQPQHF. Here the CDR3 DNA reads TGTGCCAGTAGTACGTGGACCAATCAGCCCCAGCATTTT.